Below are 23 T cell receptor beta chains sequenced from a single sample in a study of radiation and T cells in renal cell carcinoma. Described time point: baseline pretreatment blood. As for treatment: 15 Gy SBRT to primary tumor, nephrectomy 4 weeks later. Libraries were prepared by immunoSEQ multiplex PCR; TCRdb keeps only in-frame clonotypes and omits some of them. This table has about 130,000 clones, around nine tenths appearing once. Sequenced material: blood, taken from a patient whose treatment included radiotherapy and nephrectomy. The origin of the receptors is a woman aged 45-60 years with renal cell carcinoma.

The sample holds a few counts of this clone. The chain combines TRBV9 with TRBJ1-1; D is ambiguous. Trimming shortened V by 8 bases and J by 1 base, and 15 bases separated the two germline ends. Germline CDR1 reads SGDLS; CDR2 reads YYNGEE. The CDR3 spans 14 residues. CDR3 nucleotide sequence: TGTGCCAGAAAAGGCAGAAATCAGAACACTGAAGCTTTCTTT. This gives the protein CARKGRNQNTEAFF.

The chain joins TRBV9 to TRBJ2-1; TRBD2 matches 7 bases. Per germline, CDR1 SGDLS and CDR2 YYNGEE. The CDR3 contains 15 residues. V lost 0 bases to trimming and J lost 4 bases; unmatched junction nucleotides: 4. The CDR3 DNA reads TGTGCCAGCAGCGTAGGGGCTAGCGGTTACAATGAGCAGTTCTTC. Protein product: CASSVGASGYNEQFF.

As DNA, the CDR3 is TGTGCCAGCAGCCCAGGACAGAACGAGCAGTACTTC. Its translation is CASSPGQNEQYF. The chain recombines TRBV6-5 with TRBJ2-7; TRBD1 is a possible D gene (6 bases). Germline V gives CDR1 MNHEY, CDR2 SVGAGI. The V end was cut by 6 bases, the J end by 5 bases, with 11 bases between. The CDR3 contains 12 residues.

The CDR3 DNA reads TGTGCCAGCAGCTTCCCCGGGACAGGCTACGCTTTCTTT. Residues: CASSFPGTGYAFF. The chain links TRBV7-2 to TRBJ1-1; 8 bases line up with TRBD1. J gave up 11 bases and V 3 bases, and 8 bases lay outside the gene matches. CDR3 length equals 13 residues. Germline CDR1 SGHTA, CDR2 FQGNSA.

V is TRBV6-5 and J is TRBJ2-4; D gene ambiguous. Trimming left V 5 bases short and J 0 bases short, with 5 bases between. Germline CDR1 reads MNHEY; CDR2 reads SVGAGI. The CDR3 covers 13 residues. CDR3 amino acids: CASSVIAKNIQYF. The CDR3 coding sequence is TGTGCCAGCAGTGTAATAGCCAAAAACATTCAGTACTTC.

The chain has TRBV19 and TRBJ1-2; 10 bases are shared with TRBD1. Germline CDR1 reads LNHDA; CDR2 reads SQIVND (reference sequence). The CDR3 is 17 amino acids. Losses at the gene ends were 6 bases for V and 4 bases for J; bases not matched to a gene: 14. The CDR3: CASRETGQGIIAYGYTF. As DNA, the CDR3 is TGTGCCAGTAGGGAAACGGGACAGGGGATCATCGCCTATGGCTACACCTTC.

This clone has a single count. The chain is built from TRBV6-5 and TRBJ2-3; 8 positions match TRBD1. In germline, CDR1 is MNHEY, CDR2 SVGAGI. The trim removed 0 bases at V and 3 bases at J, leaving 5 bases unmatched. This CDR3 contains 16 residues. The CDR3 coding sequence is TGTGCCAGCAGTTACTCGTGGACAGGGCTGACAGATACGCAGTATTTT. As protein: CASSYSWTGLTDTQYF.

The chain joins TRBV7-2 to TRBJ1-2; TRBD1 aligns across 9 bases. CDR1 and CDR2 (germline): SGHTA, FQGNSA. V shed 4 bases, J shed 8 bases, and the junction held 8 bases outside the gene matches. This CDR3 has 14 residues. The CDR3, as DNA: TGTGCCAGCAGCTCCACACAGGGGGCGACGGGCTACACCTTC. Encoded protein: CASSSTQGATGYTF.

The chain joins TRBV6-5 to TRBJ2-7; 7 positions agree with TRBD2. Losses at the gene ends were 0 bases for V and 3 bases for J; bases not matched to a gene: 5. The CDR3 is made up of 15 amino acids. The germline CDR1 and CDR2 sequences are MNHEY and SVGAGI. CDR3 region: CASSYSSGGGYEQYF. The CDR3 nucleotides are TGTGCCAGCAGTTACTCCAGCGGCGGGGGCTACGAGCAGTACTTC.

The gene calls are TRBV5-1 and TRBJ2-1; D is perhaps TRBD1 (6 bases). The CDR3 has 17 amino acids. Trimming stripped 2 bases from V and 2 bases from J, with 17 bases between. Germline V gene lookup returns CDR1 SGHRS and CDR2 YFSETQ. CDR3 coding DNA: TGCGCCAGCAGCTTCAAAATAATTCAGGGGCCCTACAATGAGCAGTTCTTC. This encodes CASSFKIIQGPYNEQFF.

The chain has TRBV6-1 and TRBJ1-5; tentatively, D is TRBD1 (5 bases). CDR3 length: 15 residues. Germline assignment: CDR1 MNHNS and CDR2 SASEGT. Trimming left V 7 bases short and J 2 bases short, with 15 bases between. The CDR3 DNA is TGTGCCAGCAAACTCCAGGGTGTTGGCAATCAGCCCCAGCATTTT. Amino acid sequence: CASKLQGVGNQPQHF.

The chain is built from TRBV6-4 and TRBJ2-3; no firm D call. CDR1 and CDR2 from the germline V gene are MRHNA and SNTAGT. The CDR3 extends over 13 amino acids. V dropped 4 bases and J dropped 4 bases, with 9 bases sitting between them. The CDR3: CASSVEIADTQYF. Written as DNA, the CDR3 is TGTGCCAGCAGTGTAGAAATCGCAGATACGCAGTATTTT.

This chain joins TRBV16 and TRBJ1-2; D is unclear. V was trimmed by 2 bases and J by 8 bases, leaving 9 bases between them. CDR1 and CDR2 (germline): KGHSY, FQNENV. The CDR3 consists of 12 residues. CDR3 nucleotides: TGTGCCAGCAGCCAAGTCCGTGCCGGCTACACCTTC. It yields the protein CASSQVRAGYTF.

The CDR3 DNA reads TGTGCCAGCTCCGGGACAGGGGGCTCCTACGAGCAGTACTTC. As protein: CASSGTGGSYEQYF. V is TRBV18 and J is TRBJ2-7, with 11 nucleotides matching TRBD1. The CDR3 is 14 residues long. The germline CDR1 and CDR2 sequences are KGHSH and LQKENI. The junction had 1 base not matched to a gene; V was cut back by 6 bases and J by 0 bases.

The CDR3 DNA reads as TGTGCCAGCAGCTGGGAGACAGGGGCAGAGACCCAGTACTTC. Its translation is CASSWETGAETQYF. V usage is TRBV5-4 and J usage is TRBJ2-5; TRBD1 aligns across 8 bases. Germline V gene lookup returns CDR1 SGHNT and CDR2 YYREEE (reference sequence). The V and J ends lost 3 bases and 4 bases, in that order; junction bases with no gene match: 5. This CDR3 region has 14 residues. Full variable domain (remainder filled in from reference TRBV5-4 and TRBJ2-5): ETGVTQSPTHLIKTRGQQVTLRCSSQSGHNTVSWYQQALGQGPQFIFQYYREEENGRGNFPPRFSGLQFPNYSSELNVNALELDDSALYLCASSWETGAETQYFGPGTRLLVL.

This clone has a handful of counts. V and J are TRBV7-9 and TRBJ2-2, with 10 bases that match TRBD2. The CDR3 loop spans 16 amino acids. Per the germline V gene, CDR1 is SEHNR and CDR2 is FQNEAQ (reference sequence). V was pared by 6 bases and J by 4 bases, with 8 bases of the junction left unmatched. The CDR3, as DNA: TGTGCCAGCAGGAATCCTAGCGGGGGTATCACCGGGGAGCTGTTTTTT. Residues: CASRNPSGGITGELFF.

To note about this clone: An end of the junction does not agree with germline; a read error may underlie this. This chain links TRBV7-7 with TRBJ2-7; D might be TRBD1 or TRBD2, each matching 5 bases. Germline loops: CDR1 SSHAT, CDR2 FNYEAQ (reference sequence). The CDR3 runs 13 residues. The CDR3 sequence is CASSLGPVYEQYF. CDR3 coding DNA: TGTGCTAGCAGCTTGGGACCGGTATACGAGCAGTACTTC.

The chain recombines TRBV27 with TRBJ2-7, with D maybe TRBD1 (5 bases). The CDR3 runs to 13 residues. V lost 5 bases, J lost 2 bases, and 10 bases lay in between. Per the germline V gene, CDR1 is MNHEY and CDR2 is SMNVEV (reference sequence). CDR3 DNA sequence: TGTGCCAGCAGTCTAGACAGTGCCTACGAGCAGTACTTC. This gives the protein CASSLDSAYEQYF.

The chain links TRBV19 to TRBJ2-6; 7 nucleotides match TRBD1. Germline V gene lookup returns CDR1 LNHDA and CDR2 SQIVND (reference sequence). With 8 bases clipped from V and 3 bases from J, the junction kept 7 bases outside the gene matches. This CDR3 has 15 amino acids. The CDR3 protein is CASGDSADGANVLTF. The DNA for the CDR3 is TGTGCCAGTGGGGACAGCGCAGATGGGGCCAACGTCCTGACTTTC.

The chain links TRBV29-1 to TRBJ1-1; D unclear. V lost 8 bases, J lost 1 base, and 11 bases lay in between. The germline V gene has CDR1 SQVTM and CDR2 ANQGSEA. This CDR3 has 12 amino acids. CDR3 DNA: TGCAGCACCCGAGAGACGAACACTGAAGCTTTCTTT. Protein sequence: CSTRETNTEAFF.

The rearrangement uses TRBV6-1 and TRBJ1-6; D not certain. V was cut by 2 bases and J by 7 bases, with 12 bases left in between. This CDR3 comprises 15 residues. Germline V gives CDR1 MNHNS, CDR2 SASEGT. The CDR3 is CASSEKLSGNSPLHF. The CDR3 coding sequence is TGTGCCAGCAGTGAAAAGCTAAGTGGGAATTCACCCCTCCACTTT.

In this sample, this clone turned up a few times. This chain uses TRBV14 with TRBJ1-1; the match to TRBD1 covers 9 bases. This CDR3 has 13 residues. V lost 5 bases to trimming and J lost 6 bases; unmatched junction nucleotides: 4. Looked up from germline, CDR1 is SGHDN and CDR2 is FVKESK. CDR3 amino acids: CASSRQGGSEAFF. Written as DNA, the CDR3 is TGTGCCAGCAGCAGACAGGGGGGCTCTGAAGCTTTCTTT. Based on the CDR3 plus reference TRBV14 and TRBJ1-1, the full variable domain is EAGVTQFPSHSVIEKGQTVTLRCDPISGHDNLYWYRRVMGKEIKFLLHFVKESKQDESGMPNNRFLAERTGGTYSTLKVQPAELEDSGVYFCASSRQGGSEAFFGQGTRLTVV.

The rearrangement links TRBV29-1 to TRBJ2-2; a possible D gene is TRBD2 (5 bases). Germline CDR1 SQVTM, CDR2 ANQGSEA. V lost 7 bases, J lost 7 bases, and 16 bases lay in between. This CDR3 has 13 amino acids. CDR3 loop: CSANGKGVGELFF. CDR3 DNA: TGCAGCGCCAACGGGAAGGGCGTCGGGGAGCTGTTTTTT.